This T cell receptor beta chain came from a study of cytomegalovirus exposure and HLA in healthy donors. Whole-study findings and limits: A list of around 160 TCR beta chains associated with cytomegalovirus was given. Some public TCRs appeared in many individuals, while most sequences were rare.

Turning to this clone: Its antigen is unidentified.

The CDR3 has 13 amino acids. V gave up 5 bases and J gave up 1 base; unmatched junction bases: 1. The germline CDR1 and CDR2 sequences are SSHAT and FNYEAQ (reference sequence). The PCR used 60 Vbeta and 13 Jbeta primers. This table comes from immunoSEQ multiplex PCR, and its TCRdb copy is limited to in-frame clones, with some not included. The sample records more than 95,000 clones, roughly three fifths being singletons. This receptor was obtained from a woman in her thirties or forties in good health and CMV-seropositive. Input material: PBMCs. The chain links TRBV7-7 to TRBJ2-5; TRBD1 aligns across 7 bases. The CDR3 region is CASSGDSQETQYF. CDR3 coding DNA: TGTGCCAGCAGCGGGGACAGCCAAGAGACCCAGTACTTC.